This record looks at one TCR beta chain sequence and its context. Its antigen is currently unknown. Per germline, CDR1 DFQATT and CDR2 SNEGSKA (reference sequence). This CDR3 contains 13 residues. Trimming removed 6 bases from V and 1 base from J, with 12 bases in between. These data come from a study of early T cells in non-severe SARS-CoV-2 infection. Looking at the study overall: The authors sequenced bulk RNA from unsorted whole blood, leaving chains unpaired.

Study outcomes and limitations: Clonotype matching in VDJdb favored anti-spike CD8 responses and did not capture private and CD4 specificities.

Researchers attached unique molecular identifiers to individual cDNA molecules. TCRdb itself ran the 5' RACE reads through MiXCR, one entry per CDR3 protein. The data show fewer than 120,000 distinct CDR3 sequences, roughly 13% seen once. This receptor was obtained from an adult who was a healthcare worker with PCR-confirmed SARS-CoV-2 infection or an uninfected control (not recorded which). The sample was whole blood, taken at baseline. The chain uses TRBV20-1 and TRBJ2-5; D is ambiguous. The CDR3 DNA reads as TGCAGTGCGACGAAGACCGCCCAAGAGACCCAGTACTTC. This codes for CSATKTAQETQYF.